The entry below gives a single TCR beta chain sequence along with its context. The specificity of this receptor is unknown. Base-call qualities are not available, and no considerably larger clone is one nucleotide away. The record originates from a study of radiation and T cells in renal cell carcinoma (dated by TCRdb to the early 2020s). In terms of the full investigation: Samples came from a clinical trial, in which primary renal cell carcinomas received 15 Gy stereotactic body radiation therapy followed by nephrectomy 4 weeks later. In total, some 50 samples, comprising 25 or so tumors and approximately 27 peripheral blood samples, were subjected to TCR beta sequencing. A total of 4,016,671 unique CDR3 nucleotide sequences, encoding 2.5 million to 3 million unique CDR3 amino acid sequences, were found across all 50 or so samples. Study-wide findings and limitations: Blood repertoire dynamics were not followed beyond 4 weeks after treatment. Because pretreatment tumor biopsies were not available, the baseline intratumoral presence of clonotypes could not be determined. In blood, the top tumor clonotypes increased from baseline to 2 weeks after radiation and then shrank by 4 weeks, which suggests a temporary expansion of tumor-resident clones. The single-armed trial design could not address effects of radiation dose or scheduling on the TCR repertoire.

According to the study, the label for this sample's time point signals: blood 2 weeks post-SBRT. This specimen's treatment or condition label, interpreted: 15 Gy SBRT to primary tumor, nephrectomy 4 weeks later. To follow tumor-enriched clonotypes, serial peripheral blood was collected from radiation-treated patients at baseline and at 2 weeks and 4 weeks after SBRT. Every patient's renal cell carcinoma showed clear cell pathology. The QIAamp DNA Blood Mini Kit (Qiagen) was used to prepare genomic DNA for TCR sequencing. The analyses included just those samples that passed every quality control check. Spanning cysteine to phenylalanine, the CDR3 consists of 13 amino acids. Only the CDR3 region is kept as DNA, spanning 39 bases read in frame from base 1. V loses 4 bases at its end and J loses 6 bases; junction bases beyond the gene matches: 3. CDR1 is given as SGHVS and CDR2 as FQNEAQ, both from the germline V gene.

Following the manufacturer's recommendations, the immunoSEQ kit was used to generate TCR beta libraries from genomic DNA. Library preparation used a first multiplex PCR with proprietary primers, then a second PCR adding unique barcodes, with bead cleanups after each round. A positive control reaction and a negative control reaction, both provided in the kit, were run with every batch of samples. The final libraries underwent checking on an Agilent 4200 TapeStation D1000 ScreenTape, volumetric pooling, and quantification by qPCR. Sequencing ran on an Illumina NextSeq500 with a MidOutput 150-cycle cartridge, using 156 Read1 and 15 Index1 cycles with kit custom primers. The pooled library was loaded at about 1 pM, and roughly 20% PhiX control was spiked in. Per the source publication's procedure: The vendor-processed data were analyzed in R, and a clonotype was defined as all T cells that share the same CDR3 nucleotide sequence. For clone abundance analyses, frequencies were normalized to the 10,000 most abundant clones per sample. Public T cell clones, which averaged fewer than five per sample, were excluded before analysis. Tumor-enriched and baseline blood-enriched clonotypes were defined by at least a 32-fold difference in abundance between compartments. A beta-binomial differential abundance model was used to identify clonotypes that were expanded or contracted between blood time points. The Baroni-Urbani and Buser coefficient was used to measure tumor-blood repertoire similarity, and groups were compared with two-tailed Wilcoxon tests in R. This is the immuneACCESS table as TCRdb keeps it, with only in-frame sequences that have V and J called. A part of the clones is gone; compared with another copy, unresolved V genes explain less than half, and the rest is unexplained. From that table come the V and J calls and clone size; the DNA was used to work out D and trimming. The sample table records roughly 140,000 clones; 87% of these occur just once. The top ten clones comprise around 13% of the sample.

The sequence was obtained from a woman aged 45-65 years with renal cell carcinoma. The chain is encoded by TRBV7-8 joined to TRBJ1-5; 7 nucleotides in the junction match TRBD1. The material sequenced was blood, taken from a patient whose treatment included radiotherapy and nephrectomy. This receptor has the CDR3 CASSSDRAQPQHF. DNA sequence: TGTGCCAGCAGCTCTGACAGGGCTCAGCCCCAGCATTTT. With all but the CDR3 taken from the reference TRBV7-8 and TRBJ1-5 genes, the full variable domain is: GAGVSQSPRYKVAKRGQDVALRCDPISGHVSLFWYQQALGQGPEFLTYFQNEAQLDKSGLPSDRFFAERPEGSVSTLKIQRTQQEDSAVYLCASSSDRAQPQHFGDGTRLSIL.